The T cell receptor beta chain under discussion was sequenced for a study of response to subunit inactivated influenza vaccine. Points from the study as a whole: The authors suggested that every seasonal influenza vaccination recruits few new T cells.

This clonotype was detected only a few times. Its specificity is unknown. The V segment lost 5 bases and the J segment 3 bases; nucleotides outside the gene matches: 16. This CDR3 comprises 18 residues. Germline CDR1 SNHLY, CDR2 FYNNEI. TCRdb reprocessed the RT-PCR reads with MiXCR, giving one entry per CDR3 protein. Here the sample spans under 200,000 distinct CDR3 sequences, 9.5% to 15% being singletons. These records were also assigned to another study, of T cells expressing NK-cell markers. That report notes: UMIs were included in TCR beta cDNA generated by 5'RACE template switching. It was sorted CD3+CD56+NKG2C+, CD3+CD56+NKG2C- and CD3+CD56-NKG2C+ T cells that supplied the TCR beta repertoires. In more than 5 donors, dominant CD3+CD56+NKG2C+ clones formed roughly 1.0-7.5% of CD8+ cells. The CD3+CD56-NKG2C+ fraction of a few donors was likewise dominated by these clonotypes.

This chain joins TRBV2 and TRBJ2-3, with 8 nucleotides matching TRBD2. The sequencing used CD8+ T cells sorted from PBMCs, collected approximately 13 days after vaccination. This TCR was recovered from a man aged 50-60 years who received an inactivated influenza vaccine. The CDR3 here is CASSSPNTGLALTDTQYF. In nucleotides, the CDR3 is TGTGCCAGCAGTTCTCCTAACACAGGACTAGCTCTTACAGATACGCAGTATTTT.